This TCR beta chain emerged from a study of T cell responses to AZD1222 COVID-19 vaccine. TCRdb's copy holds only in-frame clones and misses some; the assay was immunoSEQ multiplex PCR. Altogether roughly 140,000 clones are present, 80% to 95% being singletons, with the ten largest covering approximately 1.5%. The CDR3 contains 13 residues. Germline CDR1 reads SGHRS; CDR2 reads YFSETQ. V was clipped by 0 bases and J by 4 bases, with 7 bases between them. Remarks on this clone: Antigen specificity is unknown.

Study results and limitations: Receipt of two AZD1222 doses was followed by a rise in Spike-specific TCR breadth and depth. The sample set comprised mostly white British donors with more females, and clonal diversity was possibly underestimated.

The sample was peripheral blood, taken on day 0 of AZD1222 vaccination. The V gene is TRBV5-1, the J gene TRBJ1-2; D call uncertain. The receptor's source is an adult in good health. The CDR3 sequence is CASSLDPVYGYTF. The CDR3 nucleotides are TGCGCCAGCAGCTTGGATCCAGTCTATGGCTACACCTTC.